What follows is one TCR beta chain and its context. Its antigen is currently unknown. This specimen belongs to a study of type 1 regulatory T cells. Study context: T-allo10 is a Tr1-enriched, alloantigen-specific CD4 T cell product made in vitro. Study-wide results and limits: Compared with non-Tr1 cells, Tr1 cells showed a narrower TCR repertoire.

TCRdb re-analysed the reads in MiXCR, keeping a single row per CDR3 protein. The sample holds about 62,000 distinct CDR3 sequences, less than 65% seen once. The CDR3 has 15 residues. The V and J ends lost 4 bases and 0 bases respectively, with 12 bases between them. From germline, CDR1 is MNHEY and CDR2 SMNVEV (reference sequence). The source material was cultured non-Tr1 T cells, either the whole culture or a sorted T cell fraction (not recorded which). The chain carries TRBV27 and TRBJ1-2, with TRBD1 as a possible D gene (5 bases). The clonotype comes from a human donor in good health. The chain's CDR3 is CASSSGGLANYGYTF. The CDR3 nucleotides read TGTGCCAGCAGTTCCGGGGGACTAGCTAACTATGGCTACACCTTC.